This T cell receptor beta chain was identified in a study of CD8 T cells in Susac syndrome. Whole-study results and caveats: Maximal CD8+ clonal expansion in Susac was observed within TEMRA cells and among active patients. In its TCR sequencing and HLA analysis, the study acknowledged that the number of individuals was relatively small.

Germline V gene lookup returns CDR1 DFQATT and CDR2 SNEGSKA (reference sequence). The V gene end was trimmed by 7 bases and the J gene end by 0 bases; junction bases not matched to a gene: 18. The CDR3 consists of 19 residues. cDNA came from roughly 0.53 to 1 ug RNA primed by random hexamers. TCRdb re-analysed the immunoSEQ multiplex PCR reads in MiXCR, keeping a single row per CDR3 protein. The sample lists roughly 110,000 distinct CDR3 sequences, roughly 94% occurring once. Diagnostic criteria for definite or probable disease, in their recently defined form, were met by the patients with Susac syndrome. On this clonotype itself: Its antigen is not known.

The sequence came from a human donor with Susac syndrome. The V gene is TRBV20-1, the J gene TRBJ2-1; 10 bases are shared with TRBD1. The sample was CD8+ T cells from PBMCs. CDR3 sequence: CSVQGGTGARPSSYNEQFF. CDR3 bases: TGCAGTGTCCAGGGAGGGACAGGGGCCCGTCCTAGCTCCTACAATGAGCAGTTCTTC.